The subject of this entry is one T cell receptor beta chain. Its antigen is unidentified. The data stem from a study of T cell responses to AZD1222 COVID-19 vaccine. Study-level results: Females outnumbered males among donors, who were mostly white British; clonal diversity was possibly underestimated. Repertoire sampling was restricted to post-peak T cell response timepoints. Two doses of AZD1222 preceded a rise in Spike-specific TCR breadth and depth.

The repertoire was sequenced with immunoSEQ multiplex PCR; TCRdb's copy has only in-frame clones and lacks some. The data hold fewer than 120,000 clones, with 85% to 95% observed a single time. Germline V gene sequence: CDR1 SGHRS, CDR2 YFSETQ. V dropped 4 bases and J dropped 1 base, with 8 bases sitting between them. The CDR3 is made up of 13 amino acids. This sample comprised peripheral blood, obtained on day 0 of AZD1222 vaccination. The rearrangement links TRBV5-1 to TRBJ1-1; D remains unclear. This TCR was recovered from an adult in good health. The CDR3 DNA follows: TGCGCCAGCAGCCCCGCCGCGAACACTGAAGCTTTCTTT. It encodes CASSPAANTEAFF.